The source of this TCR beta chain is a study of blood T cell repertoires in COVID-19 (dated by TCRdb to the early 2020s). Context from the whole study: Samples covering the acute and convalescent phases of COVID-19 were provided by collaborators in the United States, Italy and Spain. Samples were obtained from the ongoing ImmuneRACE study (first 160 participants) and from about 1,300 subjects provided by 6 global collaborators. Subjects who had been exposed to COVID-19, were actively infected with it, or had recovered from it provided the deeply sampled blood TCRbeta repertoires that made up the dataset. Where available, HLA class I and class II types were taken from metadata supplied by the sample provider and were not determined by assay-based typing. The material from the prospective study consisted of cDNA or gDNA derived from T cells, B-cell-depleted T cells, or PBMCs. The repertoires were made available in a free public database intended to serve as a resource for research on the immune response to SARS-CoV-2. The sample metadata nearly always contained a de-identified subject ID, COVID-19 status, age in years and sex. Findings and caveats that apply to the study as a whole: The amount of clinical and demographic metadata varied by source and participant and was provided uncurated.

V and J are truncated by 6 bases and 3 bases respectively, leaving an intervening sequence of 15 bases. The germline V gene (reference sequence) sets CDR1 to LNHDA and CDR2 to SQIVND. Measured from the cysteine to the phenylalanine, the CDR3 is 15 residues long. Only the CDR3 region is kept as DNA, spanning 45 bases read in frame from base 1. Collaborating institutions collected whole blood in K2EDTA tubes following their own protocols. Collaborator samples were shipped for TCRbeta analysis as frozen whole blood, isolated PBMCs, or DNA extracted from either sample type. Details on this clone: Its antigen is not yet known. It has no much larger one-base neighbor in the sample; base qualities were not kept.

TCRbeta CDR3 regions were amplified from genomic DNA by means of the immunoSEQ Assay, a bias-controlled multiplex PCR. Per the source publication's procedure: Nucleated cell counts per sample were estimated from amplification of reference gene primers within the assay. To quantify the absolute abundance of each unique TCRbeta CDR3 rearrangement, sequence reads were collapsed and filtered. For each sample, productive Simpson clonality was calculated as the square root of Simpson's diversity index across productive rearrangements. This is the immuneACCESS table as TCRdb keeps it, with only in-frame sequences that have V and J called. A part of the clones is gone; compared with another copy, unresolved V genes explain less than half, and the rest is unexplained. Clone size and the V and J calls come from that table; the DNA yielded D and trimming. The sample records some 100,000 clones, 80% to 95% of which are singletons. The ten most abundant clones make up about 1.9% of the sample.

The sequence derives from a man aged 45 to 65 with active COVID-19. Recombination connected TRBV19 to TRBJ1-5, with a tentative D gene TRBD1 over 5 matching bases. Sequencing was done on a sample of peripheral blood. The CDR3 amino acid sequence is: CASSTGGPLNQPQHF. Here is the DNA: TGTGCCAGTAGCACCGGGGGTCCTCTCAATCAGCCCCAGCATTTT.